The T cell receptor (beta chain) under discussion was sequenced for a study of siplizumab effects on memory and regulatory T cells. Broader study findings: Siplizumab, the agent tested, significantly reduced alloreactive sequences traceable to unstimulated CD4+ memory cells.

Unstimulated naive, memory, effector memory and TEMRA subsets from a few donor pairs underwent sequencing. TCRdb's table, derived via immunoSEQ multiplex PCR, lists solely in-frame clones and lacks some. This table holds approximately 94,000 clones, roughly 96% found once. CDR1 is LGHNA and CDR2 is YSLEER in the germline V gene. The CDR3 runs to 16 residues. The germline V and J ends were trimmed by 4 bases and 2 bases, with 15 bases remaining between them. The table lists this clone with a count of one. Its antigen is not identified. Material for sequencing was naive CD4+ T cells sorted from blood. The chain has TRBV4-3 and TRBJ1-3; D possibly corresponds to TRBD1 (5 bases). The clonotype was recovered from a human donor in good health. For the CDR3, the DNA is TGCGCCAGCAGCCCGGGGCCAAGCACCCCTGGAAACACCATATATTTT. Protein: CASSPGPSTPGNTIYF.